The clone carrying this TCR beta chain was detected only a few times. The target antigen is unknown. CDR1 and CDR2 from the germline V gene are MGHDK and SYGVNS. V lost 3 bases to trimming and J lost 2 bases, with 7 bases between them. There are 13 residues in the CDR3. Quantitative barcoded 5'-RACE was used to prepare TCR beta libraries. One entry per CDR3 protein, called by TCRdb with MiXCR from the 5' RACE reads. Of roughly 440,000 distinct CDR3 sequences listed, roughly a sixth were seen once; the top ten hold just over 1%. This sample stems from a study of CD8 T cells in ankylosing spondylitis. Study results and caveats: One TCR beta motif, made up of roughly eight highly homologous variants, appeared characteristic of ankylosing spondylitis blood.

The rearrangement joins TRBV25-1 to TRBJ2-5, with no clear D. This clonotype originated in a male donor with ankylosing spondylitis. Material for sequencing was blood, either unsorted or a sorted T cell fraction (not recorded which). CDR3 residues: CASSDLEQETQYF. The CDR3 DNA is TGTGCCAGCAGTGATCTAGAACAAGAGACCCAGTACTTC.